This T cell receptor beta chain came from a study of shared clonotypes between healthy human individuals (dated by TCRdb to 2018 to 2020). With respect to the entire study: The cohort comprised a couple of women and three men aged 18 to 49 years. To increase sequencing depth and limit assay-specific biases, TCR repertoire library preparation and sequencing were carried out by different laboratories using diverse techniques. Between about 0.94 and 8.9 billion PBMCs per donor were obtained by leukapheresis. Blood TCR repertoires of several healthy adults were deeply sequenced to estimate repertoire size and the extent of clonotype sharing between individuals. Per donor, three plates each were used for CD4 naive and CD4 memory, two for CD8 naive, and one for CD8 memory.

Details on this clone: There is no known antigen for this receptor. No quality values exist for individual bases; no much larger clone is one base distant.

General study outcomes and caveats: Incomplete sequencing was indicated by rarefaction of sorted-subset datasets, despite the large sequencing depth. About 4.5% of naive CD4, 3.5% of naive CD8, approximately 2% of memory CD4, and about 0.4% of memory CD8 clonotypes were shared across a few donors. Compared with non-shared clonotypes, the clonotypes found in all four sorted-subset donors had higher generation probabilities. Sampling was limited to blood, and TCR repertoires in tissue likely differ from TCR repertoires in blood. Pairwise subsampling indicated that sequencing depth was expected to affect the degree of clonotype sharing among donors. Naive subsets generally had larger estimated clonotype richness than memory subsets. The genetic and exposure-history diversity represented was limited by the small number of donors.

V lost 3 bases and J lost 1 base; the stretch between them is 10 bases long. In the germline V gene (reference sequence), CDR1 corresponds to MNHEY and CDR2 to SMNVEV. The CDR3 runs 14 amino acids, cysteine and phenylalanine included. Only the CDR3 DNA stays, 42 bases, in frame from base 1. Using the deep immunoSEQ assay, multiplex PCR amplified TCR CDR3 regions from genomic DNA. Extracted genomic DNA from each cell subset was distributed evenly across all wells of several immunoSEQ 96-well plates, and each plate was treated as a replicate. For sorted subsets, roughly 0.2 ug genomic DNA, equal to tens of thousands of T cell genomes, was loaded into each replicate PCR. The purified libraries were quantified using a Qubit 3.0 fluorometer, sized with a Bioanalyzer 2100, and then quantified again using the KAPA Library Quantification kit. Every immunoSEQ 96-well plate was sequenced on a dedicated single-read 150-cycle Illumina NextSeq 550 flow cell. The study's own analysis went as follows. The immunoSEQ output contained only junctional sequences without quality scores, so filtering could not match that applied to full-length reads. To assign V/J genes and CDR3, sequences were annotated against IMGT germline references using PyIR, a Python wrapper for IgBLAST v1.9. Any read was removed if the V/J assignment was weak (E-value above 1e-6), the CDR3 was missing, or the read contained stop codons, out-of-frame junctions, or ambiguous translated residues. A V3J clonotype was defined by an identical inferred V gene, J gene, and CDR3 amino acid sequence. Percentage overlap between repertoires was computed as shared unique clonotypes divided by the size of the smaller repertoire. Three approaches were used to assess repertoire richness: RTK rarefaction, the Chao1 estimator, and Recon v2.1 estimates of unobserved clonotypes. Generation probabilities for all TCRbeta clonotypes obtained by the gDNA method from a few donors were computed using OLGA. TCRdb holds this immuneACCESS table with in-frame rearrangements only. Some clones are missing; in checked studies, unresolved V genes explain under half, and the rest has no known cause. That table gives V, J and clone size, and the DNA gave D and trimming. This sample holds roughly 2.6 million clones; more than 90% were observed only once. The top ten hold more than 0.12% of the sample.

Donors were healthy HIV-negative adults with no recently reported acute infections or vaccinations. Every donor was a Caucasian adult residing in Nashville, Tennessee, USA. CD4+ T cells were enriched through magnetic negative selection, after which naive cells were positively selected on CD45RA and the remaining negative fraction served as the memory subset. After blood collection by leukapheresis, PBMCs were isolated using Ficoll-Histopaque density gradient centrifugation and then cryopreserved in the vapor phase of liquid nitrogen. Analytical flow cytometry was used to check the purity and quantity of each magnetically sorted T cell population. Each sorted fraction had its genomic DNA isolated and then quantified by UV absorbance on a Nanodrop 2000c.

The sequence derives from a young man in good health. What was sequenced was naive CD4+ T cells sorted from blood. This specimen's cell subset or site label, per the study, means: CD45RA+ positively selected. The chain couples TRBV27 to TRBJ2-7; a tentative D call is TRBD1 (6 bases match). The CDR3 is CASSFSDRSYEQYF. The DNA reads as follows: TGTGCCAGCAGTTTTTCGGACAGATCCTACGAGCAGTACTTC.